This note documents a single T cell receptor beta chain sequence. Its antigen remains unknown. This entry is derived from a study of shared clonotypes between healthy human individuals. On the study more broadly: Every donor yielded three CD4 naive, three CD4 memory, two CD8 naive and one CD8 memory plate. Whole-study results and caveats: Relative to clonotypes present in all four donors, those not shared had lower generation probabilities. Naive subsets, compared against memory subsets, generally had larger estimated richness values.

CDR1 is MNHEY, CDR2 SMNVEV, per germline (reference sequence). The length of the CDR3 is 15 residues. V shed 5 bases, J shed 3 bases, and the junction held 7 bases outside the gene matches. Produced via immunoSEQ multiplex PCR; TCRdb's table is partial and in-frame only. The sample yields 1,400,000 or so clones, approximately 98.5% seen once. The rearrangement joins TRBV27 to TRBJ2-5, with 9 bases fitting TRBD2. Specimen: naive CD4+ T cells sorted from blood. Stated subset: CD45RA+ positively selected. The TCR was taken from a man between 25 and 39 years old in good health. CDR3 protein: CASSLDGLAKETQYF. The DNA of the CDR3 is TGTGCCAGCAGTCTGGACGGACTAGCGAAAGAGACCCAGTACTTC.